The 11 T cell receptor beta chains below all came from one sample that was sequenced in a study of blood T cell repertoires in COVID-19. The method was immunoSEQ multiplex PCR; TCRdb's version includes in-frame clones alone and lacks a portion of them. Found here are 70,000 to 100,000 clones, around 88% of them singletons; the top ten hold about a sixth. Sequencing input: peripheral blood. The source of these receptors is an older woman with COVID-19, enrolled during active disease.

The chain joins TRBV19 to TRBJ1-1; D remains unclear. Trimming stripped 6 bases from V and 1 base from J, with 9 bases between. From germline, CDR1 is LNHDA and CDR2 SQIVND (reference sequence). The length of the CDR3 is 13 residues. The CDR3 reads CASRDTANTEAFF. CDR3 coding DNA: TGTGCCAGTAGAGACACGGCGAACACTGAAGCTTTCTTT.

V and J are TRBV19 and TRBJ2-1; possible D gene TRBD2, 5 bases. This CDR3 is built from 15 residues. V lost 3 bases to trimming and J lost 11 bases, with 20 bases between them. Per the germline V gene, CDR1 is LNHDA and CDR2 is SQIVND (reference sequence). CDR3 nucleotide sequence: TGTGCCAGTAGTATTTTAGGACCGGGATCGGATAAGCAGTTCTTC. Its translation is CASSILGPGSDKQFF.

This chain uses TRBV24-1 with TRBJ1-2; TRBD1 aligns across 8 bases. V lost 7 bases and J lost 7; bases outside the gene matches: 13. CDR3 length equals 15 residues. Germline CDR1 KGHDR, CDR2 SFDVKD. The CDR3 loop reads CATSTFDRGPGGYTF. The CDR3 region has the DNA TGTGCCACCAGCACTTTCGACAGGGGACCCGGTGGCTACACCTTC.

The chain uses TRBV24-1 and TRBJ2-3, with a weak D call TRBD2 (6 bases). Between the trimmed V and J ends, which lost 0 bases and 9 bases, there was a span of 21 bases. The CDR3 length is 17 residues. The germline V gene encodes CDR1 KGHDR and CDR2 SFDVKD. The CDR3 protein is CATSDLVTRWDGYTQYF. The CDR3, as DNA: TGTGCCACCAGTGATTTGGTGACTAGATGGGATGGTTACACGCAGTATTTT.

The gene calls are TRBV10-3 and TRBJ1-5, with D uncertain. Germline lookup yields CDR1 ENHRY and CDR2 SYGVKD. Trimming removed 4 bases from V and 7 bases from J, with 8 bases in between. The CDR3 has 12 amino acids. CDR3 residues: CAISVVGQPQHF. DNA for the CDR3: TGTGCCATCAGTGTCGTCGGGCAGCCCCAGCATTTT.

The J gene is TRBJ1-3, the V gene TRBV6-5; D unclear. Germline CDR1 and CDR2: MNHEY and SVGAGI. V lost 10 bases to trimming and J lost 8 bases, with 15 bases between them. The CDR3 loop spans 12 amino acids. The CDR3 nucleotides are TGTGCCATTGAGGGATTGGTGGACACCATATATTTT. This codes for CAIEGLVDTIYF.

V is TRBV5-6 and J is TRBJ1-6; D is unclear. The V end lost 4 bases, the J end lost 0 bases, and 14 bases lay between the germline ends. The CDR3 is made up of 17 amino acids. Germline lookup yields CDR1 SGHDT and CDR2 YYEEEE. The CDR3 loop is CASSQSPGSSYNSPLHF. DNA for the CDR3: TGTGCCAGCAGCCAATCGCCGGGGAGCTCCTATAATTCACCCCTCCACTTT.

The chain has TRBV10-3 and TRBJ1-3, with D uncertain. Germline V gene lookup returns CDR1 ENHRY and CDR2 SYGVKD. The V and J ends lost 3 bases and 1 base respectively, with 7 bases between them. This CDR3 comprises 14 residues. The CDR3 loop reads CAISDSRSGNTIYF. The CDR3 bases are TGTGCCATCAGTGATTCGAGGTCTGGAAACACCATATATTTT.

This sequence joins TRBV20-1 and TRBJ2-5; D call uncertain. Looked up from germline, CDR1 is DFQATT and CDR2 is SNEGSKA (reference sequence). Trimming pared 6 bases from V and 2 bases from J, leaving 7 bases between. The CDR3 length is 11 residues. The CDR3 DNA reads as TGCAGTGCACTGATGCAAGAGACCCAGTACTTC. Amino acids: CSALMQETQYF.

The CDR3 sequence is CASSYSIGTGFTEAFF. The CDR3 DNA reads as TGTGCCAGCAGTTACTCGATAGGGACAGGGTTCACTGAAGCTTTCTTT. The chain joins TRBV6-5 to TRBJ1-1; 9 positions agree with TRBD1. The CDR3 consists of 16 residues. The J segment lost 4 bases and the V segment lost 0 bases, leaving 6 bases of the junction unmatched. Germline lookup yields CDR1 MNHEY and CDR2 SVGAGI.

The chain carries TRBV2 and TRBJ1-2; D unresolved. This CDR3 comprises 12 residues. Germline-derived CDR1 and CDR2 are SNHLY and FYNNEI. V lost 2 bases to trimming and J lost 7 bases, with 8 bases between them. CDR3 in DNA: TGTGCCAGCAGTGAACGAGGGTCTGGCTACACCTTC. It translates to CASSERGSGYTF.